Following are 18 T cell receptor beta chains from one sample sequenced in a study of cytomegalovirus exposure and HLA in healthy donors. Researchers ran the PCR with 60 Vbeta and 13 Jbeta primers. Assay used: immunoSEQ multiplex PCR; TCRdb lists only in-frame clones, some missing. The table lists 210,000 or so clones, about 87% of them singletons, with 1% to 1.5% in the top ten. Material for sequencing was PBMCs. These receptors came from a man aged 25 to 45 in good health and CMV-seronegative.

The rearrangement joins TRBV5-1 to TRBJ1-6; D uncertain. Germline V gene sequence: CDR1 SGHRS, CDR2 YFSETQ. V was shortened by 4 bases and J by 0 bases, with 8 bases between the two germline ends. The CDR3 is 15 amino acids. The CDR3 sequence: CASSLGSSYNSPLHF. The CDR3 DNA is TGCGCCAGCAGCCTGGGGAGCTCCTATAATTCACCCCTCCACTTT.

CDR3 coding DNA: TGTGCCAGCAGCTTGCCGGGGAGGAACACTGAAGCTTTCTTT. Residues: CASSLPGRNTEAFF. The gene calls are TRBV5-4 and TRBJ1-1; no reliable D call. This CDR3 is 14 amino acids long. CDR1 and CDR2 (germline): SGHNT, YYREEE (reference sequence). Trimming removed 1 base at V and 1 base at J, with 8 bases between.

The gene calls are TRBV14 and TRBJ1-1; 7 nucleotides agree with TRBD1. CDR3 size: 14 residues. Germline loops: CDR1 SGHDN, CDR2 FVKESK. V trimming: 4 bases; J trimming: 4 bases; junction bases outside the gene matches: 6. CDR3 nucleotide sequence: TGTGCCAGCAGCCGAAACCACAGGGGCACTGAAGCTTTCTTT. It translates to CASSRNHRGTEAFF.

This clone was observed a single time. This chain joins TRBV7-2 and TRBJ2-5; 9 bases agree with TRBD2. The germline CDR1 and CDR2 sequences are SGHTA and FQGNSA. V lost 1 base and J lost 1; bases outside the gene matches: 1. CDR3 length: 15 amino acids. CDR3 amino acids: CASSLEAGGQETQYF. CDR3 bases: TGTGCCAGCAGCTTAGAAGCGGGAGGCCAAGAGACCCAGTACTTC. Combining the CDR3 with reference TRBV7-2 and TRBJ2-5 gives the whole variable domain GAGVSQSPSNKVTEKGKDVELRCDPISGHTALYWYRQSLGQGLEFLIYFQGNSAPDKSGLPSDRFSAERTGGSVSTLTIQRTQQEDSAVYLCASSLEAGGQETQYFGPGTRLLVL.

The rearrangement joins TRBV10-2 to TRBJ1-3; tentatively, D is TRBD1 (6 bases). The CDR3 spans 14 residues. The germline CDR1 and CDR2 sequences are WSHSY and SAAADI. The V and J ends lost 6 bases and 0 bases respectively, with 9 bases between them. CDR3 DNA: TGCGCCAGCAGCGAGACAGGCTCTGGAAACACCATATATTTT. Translating it yields CASSETGSGNTIYF.

The chain carries TRBV7-6 and TRBJ1-6, with TRBD1 identical over 7 bases. Germline V lookup: CDR1 SGHVS, CDR2 FNYEAQ. The junction had 4 bases not matched to a gene; V was cut back by 4 bases and J by 7 bases. The CDR3 is 14 amino acids. This CDR3 is CASSSGQPNSPLHF. The DNA for the CDR3 is TGTGCCAGCAGCTCGGGACAGCCGAATTCACCCCTCCACTTT.

Comment on this clone: Other DNA sequences in the sample encode the same CDR3. The chain employs TRBV10-3 and TRBJ1-1; 7 nucleotides line up with TRBD1. Germline V lookup: CDR1 ENHRY, CDR2 SYGVKD. This CDR3 region has 15 residues. The V gene end was trimmed by 1 base and the J gene end by 6 bases; junction bases not matched to a gene: 8. The CDR3 loop is CAISEFLTGSAEAFF. DNA for the CDR3: TGTGCCATCAGTGAGTTTCTGACAGGGTCCGCTGAAGCTTTCTTT.

CDR3 protein: CAWSKGAVAEAFF. CDR3 nucleotides: TGTGCCTGGAGTAAGGGGGCCGTGGCTGAAGCTTTCTTT. The V and J genes are TRBV30 and TRBJ1-1; 7 bases line up with TRBD1. J was trimmed by 6 bases and V by 2 bases; bases with no gene match: 6. CDR3 length equals 13 residues. Germline CDR1 is GTSNPN and CDR2 is SVGIG (reference sequence).

The J gene is TRBJ2-4, the V gene TRBV29-1, with 7 bases identical to TRBD2. Germline CDR1 is SQVTM and CDR2 is ANQGSEA. This CDR3 region has 16 residues. V lost 2 bases and J lost 0; bases outside the gene matches: 7. The CDR3 here is CSVELSGKLAKNIQYF. Written as DNA, the CDR3 is TGCAGCGTTGAATTAAGCGGGAAACTAGCCAAAAACATTCAGTACTTC.

V is TRBV11-2 and J is TRBJ2-1; D uncertain. In germline, CDR1 is SGHAT, CDR2 FQNNGV. The germline V and J ends were trimmed by 1 base and 10 bases, with 11 bases remaining between them. The CDR3 covers 13 residues. CDR3 protein: CASSLGWAGEQFF. CDR3 sequence (DNA): TGTGCCAGCAGCTTAGGTTGGGCAGGAGAGCAGTTCTTC.

V and J are TRBV15 and TRBJ1-5, with D possibly TRBD1 on 6 matching bases. V was shortened by 5 bases and J by 1 base, with 18 bases between the two germline ends. This CDR3 has 17 residues. The germline CDR1 and CDR2 sequences are LNHNV and YYDKDF (reference sequence). The CDR3 nucleotides are TGTGCCACCAGCCGTGGGGGCAGGGGAAGAAGCAATCAGCCCCAGCATTTT. It specifies CATSRGGRGRSNQPQHF.

The chain employs TRBV29-1 and TRBJ2-7, with 11 bases lining up with TRBD1. Germline CDR1 reads SQVTM; CDR2 reads ANQGSEA. V lost 6 bases, J lost 4 bases, and 11 bases stayed unmatched. The CDR3 totals 15 residues. The DNA of the CDR3 is TGCAGCGTCGCCGTCGGGGACAGGGGGACGTACGAGCAGTACTTC. It codes for CSVAVGDRGTYEQYF.

The V call is TRBV10-3, the J call TRBJ2-3, with 10 bases identical to TRBD2. With V trimmed by 4 bases and J by 2 bases, 6 bases remained unmatched. The CDR3 runs 16 residues. The V gene's germline CDR1 is ENHRY and CDR2 SYGVKD. The CDR3 loop reads CAISVPSGGDTDTQYF. The CDR3 bases are TGTGCCATCAGTGTGCCTAGCGGGGGAGACACAGATACGCAGTATTTT.

The rearrangement uses TRBV19 and TRBJ2-3; no firm D call. CDR3 size: 15 residues. CDR1 is LNHDA, CDR2 SQIVND, per germline (reference sequence). Trimming removed 5 bases from V and 2 bases from J, with 14 bases in between. The CDR3: CASSSRLTYTDTQYF. In nucleotides, the CDR3 is TGTGCCAGTAGTTCTCGACTGACTTACACAGATACGCAGTATTTT.

The chain uses TRBV19 and TRBJ2-5; no clear D. CDR3 length: 14 amino acids. Per germline, CDR1 LNHDA and CDR2 SQIVND (reference sequence). Trimming shortened V by 2 bases and J by 3 bases, and 10 bases separated the two germline ends. The CDR3 DNA reads TGTGCCAGTAGTATAAAATCACCTAAAGAGACCCAGTACTTC. It codes for CASSIKSPKETQYF.

The chain employs TRBV7-6 and TRBJ1-5; D gene uncertain. The CDR3 extends over 15 amino acids. V dropped 1 base and J dropped 9 bases, with 16 bases sitting between them. CDR1 and CDR2 from the germline V gene are SGHVS and FNYEAQ. CDR3 protein: CASSLETGRVGPQHF. In DNA, the CDR3 is TGTGCCAGCAGCTTAGAGACGGGTCGGGTGGGGCCCCAGCATTTT. The full variable domain, completed using reference TRBV7-6 and TRBJ1-5, is GAGVSQSPRYKVTKRGQDVALRCDPISGHVSLYWYRQALGQGPEFLTYFNYEAQQDKSGLPNDRFSAERPEGSISTLTIQRTEQRDSAMYRCASSLETGRVGPQHFGDGTRLSIL.

J is TRBJ2-5 and V is TRBV30; the match to TRBD1 covers 7 bases. The assigned J gene may be wrong: the sequence end matches TRBJ2-7 better. Germline lookup yields CDR1 GTSNPN and CDR2 SVGIG (reference sequence). CDR3 size: 15 residues. The CDR3: CALRSTRTGSYEQYF. Written as DNA, the CDR3 is TGTGCCTTACGATCAACGAGGACAGGCTCCTACGAGCAGTACTTC.

The chain has TRBV19 and TRBJ2-2; D possibly corresponds to TRBD1 (6 bases). CDR1 is LNHDA, CDR2 SQIVND, per germline (reference sequence). Between the trimmed V and J ends, which lost 2 bases and 5 bases, there was a span of 9 bases. There are 14 residues in the CDR3. This CDR3 is CASSITQGTGELFF. The CDR3, as DNA: TGTGCCAGTAGTATAACCCAGGGGACCGGGGAGCTGTTTTTT.